A single sample gave rise to the 8 T cell receptor beta chains below, sequenced in a study of cytomegalovirus exposure and HLA in healthy donors (dated 2017 in TCRdb). Library generation was performed with the immunoSEQ multiplex PCR assay. As stored in TCRdb, this immuneACCESS dataset retains in-frame rearrangements with V and J assigned. A fraction of the clones does not appear; measured against another copy, unresolved V genes explain less than half of the discrepancy, and the remainder lacks a known reason. The sample table records 76,000 or so clones; approximately 94% of these occur just once. The ten largest clones represent 2.5% to 3.5% of the sample. Sequenced material: PBMCs. The source is a woman between 18 and 29 years old in good health and CMV-seropositive.

This clone was counted only a few times. This sequence joins TRBV28 and TRBJ2-7, with TRBD1 matching over 7 bases. Germline trimming cut 1 base from V and 3 bases from J; bases unmatched to any gene: 6. CDR3 length: 15 amino acids. Per germline, CDR1 MDHEN and CDR2 SYDVKM. The CDR3 is CASSLSGQELYEQYF. CDR3 nucleotide sequence: TGTGCCAGCAGTTTATCCGGACAGGAACTCTACGAGCAGTACTTC.

The J gene is TRBJ2-1, the V gene TRBV6-4; D might be TRBD2 (6 bases). CDR1 is MRHNA and CDR2 is SNTAGT in the germline V gene. The CDR3 runs to 14 residues. V lost 4 bases and J lost 4, with 11 bases in between. For the CDR3, the DNA is TGTGCCAGCAGTGCCGGGACTCAGTACAATGAGCAGTTCTTC. It translates to CASSAGTQYNEQFF.

In this sample, this clone turned up once. The V call is TRBV6-1, the J call TRBJ1-1; D is unresolved. Trimming stripped 0 bases from V and 7 bases from J, with 6 bases between. From germline, CDR1 is MNHNS and CDR2 SASEGT. This CDR3 comprises 12 residues. The CDR3 bases are TGTGCCAGCAGTGAAGCACATCTTGAAGCTTTCTTT. Its protein is CASSEAHLEAFF.

This clone was found once. The chain combines TRBV28 with TRBJ2-3; 14 bases map to TRBD2. V was clipped by 4 bases and J by 3 bases; unmatched bases: 6. The germline V gene encodes CDR1 MDHEN and CDR2 SYDVKM. The CDR3 length is 17 residues. The CDR3 DNA is TGTGCCAGCAGTTCAAGACTAGCGGGGGGGCTAACAGATACGCAGTATTTT. Protein: CASSSRLAGGLTDTQYF.

This rearrangement joins TRBV5-1 to TRBJ2-3; a possible D gene is TRBD2 (7 bases). Germline V lookup: CDR1 SGHRS, CDR2 YFSETQ. This CDR3 comprises 17 residues. The V end lost 3 bases, the J end lost 0 bases, and 17 bases lay between the germline ends. In DNA form, the CDR3 reads TGCGCCAGCAGCTCGAGAGGGGGGGGCACTAGCACAGATACGCAGTATTTT. It translates to CASSSRGGGTSTDTQYF.

This clone was found once. The chain combines TRBV4-1 with TRBJ1-4, with D possibly TRBD1 on 5 matching bases. Germline V gives CDR1 MGHRA, CDR2 YSYEKL. This CDR3 spans 15 amino acids. V was pared by 4 bases and J by 3 bases, with 12 bases between. The CDR3 DNA is TGCGCCAGCAGCCCGCAGGGAAATGCTAATGAAAAACTGTTTTTT. This gives the protein CASSPQGNANEKLFF.

The chain recombines TRBV4-2 with TRBJ1-2, with D perhaps matching TRBD1 (5 bases). CDR1 is LGHNA and CDR2 is YNFKEQ in the germline V gene. CDR3 length: 17 residues. V was shortened by 5 bases and J by 4 bases, with 23 bases between the two germline ends. The CDR3 bases are TGTGCCAGCAGCACCCCATCGGCGACAGATTTTCGCTATGGCTACACCTTC. Its translation is CASSTPSATDFRYGYTF.

The table lists this clone with a count of one. The chain has TRBV5-1 and TRBJ2-1, with D perhaps TRBD2 (5 bases). The CDR3 is 13 amino acids. Germline-derived CDR1 and CDR2 are SGHRS and YFSETQ. V lost 3 bases and J 7 bases, leaving 11 bases between the germline ends. CDR3 sequence: CASSSGFANEQFF. The CDR3 nucleotides are TGCGCCAGCAGCTCGGGGTTTGCTAATGAGCAGTTCTTC.